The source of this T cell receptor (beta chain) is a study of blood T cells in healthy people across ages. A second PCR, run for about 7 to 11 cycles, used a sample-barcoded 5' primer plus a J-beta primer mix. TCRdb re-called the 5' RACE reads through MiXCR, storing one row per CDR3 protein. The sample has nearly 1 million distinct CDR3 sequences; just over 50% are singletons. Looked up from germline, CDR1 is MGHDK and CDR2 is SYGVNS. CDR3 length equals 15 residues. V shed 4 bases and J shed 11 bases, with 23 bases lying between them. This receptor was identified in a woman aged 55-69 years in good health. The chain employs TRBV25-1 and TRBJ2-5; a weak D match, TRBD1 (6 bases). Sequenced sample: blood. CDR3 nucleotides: TGTGCCAGCAGTGGCGGACAGTTTTGGGGCAATGAGCAGTACTTC. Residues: CASSGGQFWGNEQYF.